Following are 12 T cell receptor beta chains from one sample sequenced in a study of shared clonotypes between healthy human individuals. Assay: immunoSEQ multiplex PCR; the TCRdb copy retains only in-frame clones and omits some. This sample has a few million clones, with over 85% found just once. Naive CD8 cells, CD45RO-negative and positively selected for CCR7, excluded terminally differentiated effector memory CD45RA+ cells. The specimen was naive CD8+ T cells from PBMCs. The receptor set was obtained from a man younger than 35 in good health. Some clones in this sample may be carry-over from other donors' samples.

V usage is TRBV5-4 and J usage is TRBJ2-2; a weak D match, TRBD1 (6 bases). V gave up 4 bases and J gave up 6 bases, with 10 bases separating them. The CDR3 length is 13 residues. Germline-derived CDR1 and CDR2 are SGHNT and YYREEE (reference sequence). The CDR3 sequence: CASSVQGSGELFF. DNA for the CDR3: TGTGCCAGCAGCGTACAGGGTTCCGGGGAGCTGTTTTTT.

The chain uses TRBV15 and TRBJ2-3, with TRBD2 identical over 7 bases. Germline values: CDR1 LNHNV, CDR2 YYDKDF (reference sequence). V was pared by 1 base and J by 6 bases, with 7 bases of the junction left unmatched. The CDR3 loop spans 15 amino acids. The CDR3 nucleotides are TGTGCCACCAGCAGAGTTCCCAGGCGGGGGGATACGCAGTATTTT. Protein product: CATSRVPRRGDTQYF.

The chain has TRBV19 and TRBJ1-2; weak D call: TRBD1 (6 bases). Between the trimmed V and J ends, which lost 9 bases and 5 bases, there was a span of 16 bases. The CDR3 loop spans 13 amino acids. Germline assignment: CDR1 LNHDA and CDR2 SQIVND (reference sequence). CDR3 nucleotide sequence: TGTGCCAGCAGGGGCGGGCTGATATATGGCTACACCTTC. Amino acids: CASRGGLIYGYTF.

This clone was seen a single time. The V gene is TRBV4-2, the J gene TRBJ2-7, with D perhaps given as TRBD1 or TRBD2 (6 bases each). V lost 3 bases and J lost 5, with 29 bases in between. The CDR3 loop spans 19 amino acids. CDR1 LGHNA and CDR2 YNFKEQ come from the germline V gene. The CDR3 spells CASSHLRPSGAGRHNEQYF. Written as DNA, the CDR3 is TGTGCCAGCAGCCATCTCCGACCGTCGGGGGCAGGAAGGCATAACGAGCAGTACTTC.

This chain uses TRBV5-1 with TRBJ1-1; D ambiguous. V was pared by 3 bases and J by 3 bases, with 12 bases between. The germline gives CDR1 SGHRS, CDR2 YFSETQ. The CDR3 has 14 amino acids. The CDR3 region has the DNA TGCGCCAGCAGCTGGGTCTATGGGGACACTGAAGCTTTCTTT. Translation gives CASSWVYGDTEAFF.

CDR3 in DNA: TGTGCCAGCAGCCCCCTCCGGGAGGAGTCTGGGGCCAACGTCCTGACTTTC. Its translation is CASSPLREESGANVLTF. The chain links TRBV9 to TRBJ2-6; 7 positions agree with TRBD2. Germline assignment: CDR1 SGDLS and CDR2 YYNGEE. The CDR3 is made up of 17 amino acids. V dropped 4 bases and J dropped 1; count of bases not matched to a gene: 8.

This chain uses TRBV5-5 with TRBJ1-2; no definite D call. The V and J ends lost 4 bases and 4 bases respectively, with 17 bases between them. This CDR3 region has 15 residues. Germline V gene data show CDR1 as SGHKS and CDR2 as YYEKEE (reference sequence). The CDR3 spells CASSPEWTGIYGYTF. For the CDR3, the DNA is TGTGCCAGCAGCCCGGAATGGACGGGAATCTATGGCTACACCTTC.

The chain combines TRBV28 with TRBJ2-1, with 9 bases lining up with TRBD2. The CDR3 has 15 residues. CDR1 is MDHEN, CDR2 SYDVKM, per germline. The ends lost 6 bases at V and 4 bases at J; junction bases unmatched: 7. CDR3 loop: CASRPLTSGYNEQFF. The CDR3 DNA follows: TGTGCCAGCAGGCCCCTGACTAGCGGATACAATGAGCAGTTCTTC.

The chain couples TRBV6-6 to TRBJ1-2, with unresolved D. The CDR3 has 16 residues. Trimming cost V 3 bases and J 1 base, with 15 bases left between them. The germline gives CDR1 MNHNY, CDR2 SVGAGI (reference sequence). The DNA of the CDR3 is TGTGCCAGCAGTTATCCCGACGACCCAAATAACTATGGCTACACCTTC. Its protein product is CASSYPDDPNNYGYTF.

This sequence joins TRBV4-1 and TRBJ2-7; D is undetermined. V lost 1 base, J lost 2 bases, and 12 bases lay in between. The CDR3 has 15 residues. Germline values: CDR1 MGHRA, CDR2 YSYEKL. Here the CDR3 reads CASSQAEWAAYEQYF. The CDR3 region has the DNA TGCGCCAGCAGCCAAGCTGAGTGGGCCGCCTACGAGCAGTACTTC.

The chain employs TRBV5-6 and TRBJ2-5; D unclear. Germline V CDR1 and CDR2: SGHDT, YYEEEE. This CDR3 contains 16 residues. Trimming removed 4 bases at V and 5 bases at J, with 21 bases between. In DNA, the CDR3 is TGTGCCAGCAGCCTCTGGGGTTCATGGGTTGGCGAGACCCAGTACTTC. Translating gives CASSLWGSWVGETQYF.

Written as DNA, the CDR3 is TGTGCCAGCAGAACCTCCTGGGAGGGGTACAATGAGCAGTTCTTC. Amino acids: CASRTSWEGYNEQFF. This chain links TRBV27 with TRBJ2-1, with TRBD2 identical over 7 bases. Germline CDR1 is MNHEY and CDR2 is SMNVEV (reference sequence). With 6 bases clipped from V and 4 bases from J, the junction kept 9 bases outside the gene matches. This CDR3 has 15 amino acids.